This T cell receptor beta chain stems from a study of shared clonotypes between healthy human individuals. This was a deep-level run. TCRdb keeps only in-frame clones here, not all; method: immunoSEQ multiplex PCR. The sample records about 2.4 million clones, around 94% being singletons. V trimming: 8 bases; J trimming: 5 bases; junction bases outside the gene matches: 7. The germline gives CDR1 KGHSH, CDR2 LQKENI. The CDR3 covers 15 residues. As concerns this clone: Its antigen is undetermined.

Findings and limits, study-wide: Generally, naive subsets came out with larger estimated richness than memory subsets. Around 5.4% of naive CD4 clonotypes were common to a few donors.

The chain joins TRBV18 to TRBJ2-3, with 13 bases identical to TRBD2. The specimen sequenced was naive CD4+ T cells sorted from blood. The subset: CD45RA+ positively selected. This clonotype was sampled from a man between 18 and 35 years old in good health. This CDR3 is CASRTSGGAQDTQYF. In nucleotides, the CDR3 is TGTGCCAGCCGTACTAGCGGGGGGGCCCAAGATACGCAGTATTTT.